Below, 32 T cell receptor beta chains from the same sample are listed, as sequenced in a study of Ad26.COV2.S vaccination and SARS-CoV-2 variants (dated by TCRdb to 2020 to 2023). Library preparation was by the immunoSEQ multiplex PCR assay. What TCRdb holds here is the immuneACCESS table cut down to in-frame rearrangements. Part of the clones is not present; checked against another copy, under half of the missing clones reflect an unresolved V gene, and the others are unexplained. Recorded for this sample are 350,000 to 450,000 clones; around 89% of them occurred a single time. The ten largest account for around 1.9% of the sample. The label giving this sample's treatment or condition can be read as: about 20 received Ad26.COV2.S at low or high dose, single or two shots; five or six received placebo; per-sample allocation not given. For vaccine and placebo recipients, the sequenced repertoires came from samples collected on day 63 after the first injection.

The sample here was peripheral blood, taken in a trial of Ad26.COV2.S vaccine versus placebo. Source of these receptors: a person between 18 and 65 years old who received the Ad26.COV2.S COVID-19 vaccine or a placebo.

The J gene is TRBJ1-1, the V gene TRBV18; D might be TRBD1 (5 bases). V lost 3 bases, J lost 2 bases, and 16 bases lay in between. The CDR3 covers 16 residues. The V gene's germline CDR1 is KGHSH and CDR2 LQKENI. The CDR3 DNA is TGTGCCAGCTCACCGGGGCTACGGGGGAGAAACACTGAAGCTTTCTTT. This sequence encodes CASSPGLRGRNTEAFF.

The chain recombines TRBV5-6 with TRBJ1-6; perhaps TRBD1 as D (5 bases). Looked up from germline, CDR1 is SGHDT and CDR2 is YYEEEE. This CDR3 comprises 15 residues. Trimming took off 0 bases at V and 5 bases at J, with 9 bases between the two ends. The CDR3 DNA sequence: TGTGCCAGCAGCTTGGGGGGGTTCCATAATTCACCCCTCCACTTT. This codes for CASSLGGFHNSPLHF.

The gene calls are TRBV3-1 (or the pseudogene TRBV3-2) and TRBJ2-3; 7 bases match TRBD2. V was pared by 4 bases and J by 4 bases, with 23 bases of the junction left unmatched. The CDR3 loop spans 20 amino acids. The V gene's germline CDR1 is LGHDT and CDR2 YNNKEL (reference sequence). The CDR3 DNA sequence: TGTGCCAGCAGCCCCGCCCTGAGTCCTAACCGGGGCGGGAGCCCAGATACGCAGTATTTT. Its translation is CASSPALSPNRGGSPDTQYF.

The chain employs TRBV11-2 and TRBJ2-3; the D is unclear. CDR3 size: 15 residues. The V gene's germline CDR1 is SGHAT and CDR2 FQNNGV. The ends were cut back, 1 base at V and 0 bases at J, with 8 bases in the middle. The CDR3, as DNA: TGTGCCAGCAGCTTAGGCGCGGTTAGCACAGATACGCAGTATTTT. Encoded protein: CASSLGAVSTDTQYF.

This clone came up a few times. The V and J genes are TRBV10-3 and TRBJ1-6, with D unresolved. Trimming took 3 bases from V and 10 from J, leaving 10 bases between them. Germline V gives CDR1 ENHRY, CDR2 SYGVKD. The CDR3 runs to 13 residues. The CDR3 sequence is CAISDTSKSPLHF. For the CDR3, the DNA is TGTGCCATCAGTGATACTAGCAAATCACCCCTCCACTTT.

The J gene is TRBJ2-7, the V gene TRBV2, with 7 positions matching TRBD2. Germline trimming cut 7 bases from V and 0 bases from J; bases unmatched to any gene: 9. Germline values: CDR1 SNHLY, CDR2 FYNNEI. The CDR3 consists of 15 residues. DNA for the CDR3: TGTGCCAGCATCCCTCTAGCGGCTAGCTCCTACGAGCAGTACTTC. The encoded protein is CASIPLAASSYEQYF.

The chain recombines TRBV7-9 with TRBJ2-1; the match to TRBD1 covers 7 bases. Germline loops: CDR1 SEHNR, CDR2 FQNEAQ (reference sequence). V was pared by 4 bases and J by 6 bases, with 15 bases of the junction left unmatched. CDR3 length: 17 amino acids. The chain's CDR3 is CASSSKGQQRGLNEQFF. The CDR3 DNA follows: TGTGCCAGCAGCTCGAAGGGACAGCAAAGGGGGCTCAATGAGCAGTTCTTC.

The genes are TRBV9 and TRBJ2-3, with a possible D match to TRBD1 (6 bases). Germline assignment: CDR1 SGDLS and CDR2 YYNGEE. Trimming left V 0 bases short and J 4 bases short, with 15 bases between. The CDR3 is made up of 16 amino acids. The CDR3 bases are TGTGCCAGCAGCGTAGGAGTGGGGGCGATGGCAGATACGCAGTATTTT. It yields the protein CASSVGVGAMADTQYF. Full variable domain (outside the CDR3, taken from reference TRBV9 and TRBJ2-3): DSGVTQTPKHLITATGQRVTLRCSPRSGDLSVYWYQQSLDQGLQFLIQYYNGEERAKGNILERFSAQQFPDLHSELNLSSLELGDSALYFCASSVGVGAMADTQYFGPGTRLTVL.

The V call is TRBV15, the J call TRBJ2-3, with D perhaps matching TRBD2 (6 bases). The CDR3 sequence is 13 residues long. Trimming removed 1 base from V and 7 bases from J, with 9 bases in between. CDR1 is LNHNV, CDR2 YYDKDF, per germline (reference sequence). The CDR3 coding sequence is TGTGCCACCAGCAGAGCCCGCGGGAATACGCAGTATTTT. Encoded protein: CATSRARGNTQYF. The entire variable domain, with the rest obtained from reference TRBV15 and TRBJ2-3, is as follows: DAMVIQNPRYQVTQFGKPVTLSCSQTLNHNVMYWYQQKSSQAPKLLFHYYDKDFNNEADTPDNFQSRRPNTSFCFLDIRSPGLGDTAMYLCATSRARGNTQYFGPGTRLTVL.

DNA of the CDR3: TGTGCCAGCAGTGAAGACGTAGACACTGAAGCTTTCTTT. Residues: CASSEDVDTEAFF. The chain has TRBV2 and TRBJ1-1, with D hard to call. Germline V lookup: CDR1 SNHLY, CDR2 FYNNEI. Trimming removed 1 base from V and 3 bases from J, with 6 bases in between. The CDR3 loop spans 13 amino acids.

The genes are TRBV30 and TRBJ1-3; 10 bases match TRBD1. The CDR3 sequence is 14 residues long. Germline assignment: CDR1 GTSNPN and CDR2 SVGIG (reference sequence). V dropped 7 bases and J dropped 3; count of bases not matched to a gene: 6. The CDR3 loop is CAYQTGGFGNTIYF. The CDR3 nucleotides read TGTGCCTACCAGACAGGGGGCTTTGGAAACACCATATATTTT.

The chain is built from TRBV28 and TRBJ2-2; D may match TRBD1 or TRBD2 (5 bases each). V lost 11 bases to trimming and J lost 3 bases, with 16 bases between them. The germline gives CDR1 MDHEN, CDR2 SYDVKM. The CDR3 spans 14 residues. CDR3 region: CASRRGDDTGELFF. CDR3 nucleotide sequence: TGTGCCTCCAGGCGAGGGGACGACACCGGGGAGCTGTTTTTT.

The V call is TRBV28, the J call TRBJ1-4; D is possibly TRBD1 (5 bases). Germline V lookup: CDR1 MDHEN, CDR2 SYDVKM. The V end lost 6 bases, the J end lost 8 bases, and 16 bases lay between the germline ends. This CDR3 comprises 14 residues. The CDR3 protein is CASRMQGSREKLFF. The CDR3 DNA reads TGTGCCAGCAGGATGCAGGGCTCAAGGGAAAAACTGTTTTTT.

V is TRBV11-3 and J is TRBJ2-5, with D perhaps TRBD1 (6 bases). V was trimmed by 5 bases and J by 1 base, leaving 11 bases between them. The CDR3 spans 14 residues. CDR1 SGHNT and CDR2 YENEEA come from the germline V gene. CDR3 coding DNA: TGTGCCAGCAGCCGCGACAGGTTCCAAGAGACCCAGTACTTC. This encodes CASSRDRFQETQYF.

This clone was detected only once. This chain joins TRBV6-5 and TRBJ1-1, with TRBD1 as a possible D gene (6 bases). Per germline, CDR1 MNHEY and CDR2 SVGAGI. Trimming removed 7 bases at V and 0 bases at J, with 12 bases between. The CDR3 sequence is 14 residues long. Here the CDR3 reads CASTLQGMNTEAFF. The CDR3 coding sequence is TGTGCCAGCACCCTACAGGGTATGAACACTGAAGCTTTCTTT.

The genes are TRBV9 and TRBJ1-1, with unresolved D. Germline-derived CDR1 and CDR2 are SGDLS and YYNGEE. V lost 0 bases and J lost 2, with 8 bases in between. The CDR3 runs 14 residues. The CDR3 reads CASSVATVNTEAFF. The CDR3 region has the DNA TGTGCCAGCAGCGTAGCTACTGTTAACACTGAAGCTTTCTTT.

The chain carries TRBV11-2 and TRBJ1-6, with D perhaps matching TRBD1 (6 bases). CDR1 is SGHAT and CDR2 is FQNNGV in the germline V gene. The length of the CDR3 is 14 residues. Trimming stripped 5 bases from V and 7 bases from J, with 12 bases between. Written as DNA, the CDR3 is TGTGCCAGCAGCCGCGGACAGATCAATTCACCCCTCCACTTT. Amino acids: CASSRGQINSPLHF. The whole variable domain, remainder taken from reference TRBV11-2 and TRBJ1-6, is EAGVAQSPRYKIIEKRQSVAFWCNPISGHATLYWYQQILGQGPKLLIQFQNNGVVDDSQLPKDRFSAERLKGVDSTLKIQPAKLEDSAVYLCASSRGQINSPLHFGNGTRLTVT.

The gene calls are TRBV4-1 and TRBJ2-7; the D is unclear. CDR3 length equals 13 residues. With 0 bases removed from V and 3 bases from J, the gap between germline ends came to 6 bases. Per germline, CDR1 MGHRA and CDR2 YSYEKL. The CDR3 region is CASSQERVYEQYF. The CDR3 coding sequence is TGCGCCAGCAGCCAAGAACGGGTCTACGAGCAGTACTTC.

The chain uses TRBV28 and TRBJ2-5, with D maybe TRBD1 (6 bases). This CDR3 is 14 amino acids long. V lost 3 bases, J lost 2 bases, and 10 bases lay in between. Germline-derived CDR1 and CDR2 are MDHEN and SYDVKM. DNA of the CDR3: TGTGCCAGCAGTTTGGGACATAGGCAAGAGACCCAGTACTTC. It encodes CASSLGHRQETQYF.

This chain joins TRBV6-4 and TRBJ1-5; D gene uncertain. The germline V gene encodes CDR1 MRHNA and CDR2 SNTAGT. The CDR3 has 13 amino acids. The ends were cut back, 2 bases at V and 5 bases at J, with 7 bases in the middle. The CDR3: CASSDRPYQPQHF. The CDR3 region has the DNA TGTGCCAGCAGTGACAGACCTTATCAGCCCCAGCATTTT.

The rearrangement uses TRBV9 and TRBJ2-7, with D perhaps TRBD2 (6 bases). This CDR3 spans 15 amino acids. V gave up 4 bases and J gave up 0 bases, with 14 bases separating them. Germline V gene data show CDR1 as SGDLS and CDR2 as YYNGEE. The CDR3, as DNA: TGTGCCAGCAGCCCCCCGGAGGGAAACTCCTACGAGCAGTACTTC. It translates to CASSPPEGNSYEQYF.

The genes are TRBV10-3 and TRBJ1-2, with 8 nucleotides matching TRBD1. The CDR3 extends over 16 amino acids. Germline V gives CDR1 ENHRY, CDR2 SYGVKD. The V gene end was trimmed by 0 bases and the J gene end by 5 bases; junction bases not matched to a gene: 8. This CDR3 reads CAISESGQGGRYGYTF. The CDR3 nucleotides are TGTGCCATCAGTGAGTCAGGACAGGGTGGCAGGTATGGCTACACCTTC.

This sequence joins TRBV23-1 and TRBJ2-2, with unresolved D. TRBV23-1 is placed among ORFs of uncertain function. Between the trimmed V and J ends, which lost 0 bases and 4 bases, there was a span of 15 bases. The CDR3 loop spans 17 amino acids. The CDR3 loop reads CASSQSLVRDSTGELFF. The CDR3 coding sequence is TGCGCCAGCAGTCAATCTTTAGTAAGGGATTCCACCGGGGAGCTGTTTTTT.

The chain uses TRBV6-1 and TRBJ2-7; no definite D call. CDR1 and CDR2 (germline): MNHNS, SASEGT. With 2 bases removed from V and 4 bases from J, the gap between germline ends came to 18 bases. This CDR3 region has 16 residues. CDR3 nucleotides: TGTGCCAGCAGTGAATTAGGCAGAACCCCTTCTTACGAGCAGTACTTC. This encodes CASSELGRTPSYEQYF.

The V gene is TRBV6-2 or TRBV6-3, the J gene TRBJ2-2; D is perhaps TRBD2 (6 bases). CDR1 is MNHEY and CDR2 is SVGEGT in the germline V gene. The CDR3 has 16 amino acids. The V and J ends lost 2 bases and 5 bases respectively, with 15 bases between them. CDR3 in DNA: TGTGCCAGCAGTTACGGGGGGTCCCGGGGGACCGGGGAGCTGTTTTTT. As protein: CASSYGGSRGTGELFF.

This chain's CDR3 is CATSRDLGQGYSPLHF. CDR3 DNA sequence: TGTGCCACCAGCAGAGATTTGGGACAGGGGTATTCACCCCTCCACTTT. J is TRBJ1-6 and V is TRBV15, with TRBD1 matching over 10 bases. V trimming: 0 bases; J trimming: 8 bases; junction bases outside the gene matches: 4. CDR1 is LNHNV and CDR2 is YYDKDF in the germline V gene (reference sequence). The CDR3 runs 16 residues.

The sample holds one count of this clone. The chain carries TRBV18 and TRBJ2-3; D call uncertain. This CDR3 region has 12 residues. Germline V lookup: CDR1 KGHSH, CDR2 LQKENI. With 3 bases removed from V and 2 bases from J, the gap between germline ends came to 3 bases. CDR3 nucleotides: TGTGCCAGCTCACCTAACACAGATACGCAGTATTTT. Its translation is CASSPNTDTQYF.

This chain uses TRBV24-1 with TRBJ2-2, with D perhaps TRBD2 (6 bases). CDR3 length: 16 residues. V lost 3 bases and J 2 bases, leaving 12 bases between the germline ends. CDR1 and CDR2 from the germline V gene are KGHDR and SFDVKD. The CDR3 spells CATSDMGLTNTGELFF. The CDR3 DNA sequence: TGTGCCACCAGTGATATGGGACTTACTAACACCGGGGAGCTGTTTTTT.

V is TRBV25-1 and J is TRBJ1-1, with D maybe TRBD1 (5 bases). This CDR3 comprises 14 residues. The germline V gene has CDR1 MGHDK and CDR2 SYGVNS. Trimming left V 6 bases short and J 1 base short, with 12 bases between. The CDR3 DNA reads TGTGCCAGCAGCACTTTGGGGGGGAACACTGAAGCTTTCTTT. It translates to CASSTLGGNTEAFF.

This chain joins TRBV13 and TRBJ1-2, with D maybe TRBD1 (6 bases). This CDR3 contains 14 residues. Per the germline V gene, CDR1 is PRHDT and CDR2 is FYEKMQ (reference sequence). Trimming shortened V by 0 bases and J by 4 bases, and 9 bases separated the two germline ends. CDR3 sequence (DNA): TGTGCCAGCAGCTTAGGGGACAGATCCTATGGCTACACCTTC. This gives the protein CASSLGDRSYGYTF. The variable domain in full, with the rest retrieved from reference TRBV13 and TRBJ1-2, is AAGVIQSPRHLIKEKRETATLKCYPIPRHDTVYWYQQGPGQDPQFLISFYEKMQSDKGSIPDRFSAQQFSDYHSELNMSSLELGDSALYFCASSLGDRSYGYTFGSGTRLTVV.

This chain uses TRBV7-3 with TRBJ2-6; D remains unclear. Between the trimmed V and J ends, which lost 7 bases and 0 bases, there was a span of 7 bases. The CDR3 sequence is 14 residues long. Germline V gene sequence: CDR1 SGHTA, CDR2 FQGTGA. For the CDR3, the DNA is TGTGCCAGCAAACTCAGCTCTGGGGCCAACGTCCTGACTTTC. This encodes CASKLSSGANVLTF.

The chain couples TRBV28 to TRBJ2-1; D is perhaps TRBD1 (5 bases). The ends were cut back, 3 bases at V and 0 bases at J, with 12 bases in the middle. Germline assignment: CDR1 MDHEN and CDR2 SYDVKM. The CDR3 contains 16 residues. CDR3: CASSFPQGDSYNEQFF. CDR3 nucleotide sequence: TGTGCCAGCAGTTTTCCCCAAGGGGACTCCTACAATGAGCAGTTCTTC.